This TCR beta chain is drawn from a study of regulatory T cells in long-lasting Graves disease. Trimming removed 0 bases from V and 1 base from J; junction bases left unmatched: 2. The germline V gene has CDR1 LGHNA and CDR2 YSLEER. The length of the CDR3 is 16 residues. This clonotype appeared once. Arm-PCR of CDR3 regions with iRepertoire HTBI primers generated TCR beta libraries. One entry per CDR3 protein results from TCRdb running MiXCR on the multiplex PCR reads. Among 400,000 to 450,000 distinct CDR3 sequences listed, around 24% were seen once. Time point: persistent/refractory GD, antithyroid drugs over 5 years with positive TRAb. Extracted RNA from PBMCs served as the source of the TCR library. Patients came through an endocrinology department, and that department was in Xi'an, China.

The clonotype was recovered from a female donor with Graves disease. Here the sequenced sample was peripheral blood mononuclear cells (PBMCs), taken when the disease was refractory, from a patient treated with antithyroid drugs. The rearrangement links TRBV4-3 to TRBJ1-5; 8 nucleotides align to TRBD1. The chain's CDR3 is CASSQDDRGSNQPQHF. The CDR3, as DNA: TGCGCCAGCAGCCAAGATGACAGGGGAAGCAATCAGCCCCAGCATTTT.